One sample yielded the 7 T cell receptor beta chains listed below, sequenced in a study of T cell responses to AZD1222 COVID-19 vaccine. TCRdb keeps only in-frame clones here, not all; method: immunoSEQ multiplex PCR. The sample carries approximately 190,000 clones, around 90% recorded once. This material consisted of peripheral blood, taken on day 0 of AZD1222 vaccination. The receptors derive from an adult in good health.

This chain connects TRBV7-8 to TRBJ2-2, with 7 positions matching TRBD1. Trimming removed 5 bases from V and 7 bases from J; junction bases left unmatched: 1. CDR1 and CDR2 (germline): SGHVS, FQNEAQ. The CDR3 is 12 residues long. This chain's CDR3 is CASSQGVGELFF. In DNA, the CDR3 is TGTGCCAGCAGCCAGGGGGTCGGGGAGCTGTTTTTT.

This rearrangement joins TRBV29-1 to TRBJ1-2; D ambiguous. Germline values: CDR1 SQVTM, CDR2 ANQGSEA. V lost 6 bases and J 0 bases, leaving 5 bases between the germline ends. CDR3 length: 11 residues. In DNA form, the CDR3 reads TGCAGCGTGGGAACTAACTATGGCTACACCTTC. Its protein product is CSVGTNYGYTF.

The chain uses TRBV5-8 and TRBJ2-2; TRBD1 might be the D (5 bases). This CDR3 comprises 16 residues. V lost 4 bases to trimming and J lost 1 base, with 14 bases between them. CDR1 SGHTS and CDR2 YDEGEE come from the germline V gene. Here the CDR3 DNA reads TGTGCCAGCAGCCCTGGTGACAGCGTGAACACCGGGGAGCTGTTTTTT. This codes for CASSPGDSVNTGELFF.

This clone was recorded once. The chain carries TRBV13 and TRBJ1-3; TRBD1 aligns across 7 bases. CDR1 PRHDT and CDR2 FYEKMQ come from the germline V gene (reference sequence). V lost 5 bases and J lost 2; bases outside the gene matches: 3. This CDR3 is 14 amino acids long. CDR3 protein: CASSPGGTGNTIYF. CDR3 in DNA: TGTGCCAGCAGCCCAGGGGGGACTGGAAACACCATATATTTT.

The V and J genes are TRBV4-3 and TRBJ2-1; D not resolved. Germline V CDR1 and CDR2: LGHNA, YSLEER. The ends were cut back, 1 base at V and 8 bases at J, with 12 bases in the middle. CDR3 size: 14 residues. This chain's CDR3 is CASSQGIPLYEQFF. CDR3 in DNA: TGCGCCAGCAGCCAAGGAATCCCGCTGTATGAGCAGTTCTTC.

Of note for this clone: Additional DNA sequences in this sample encode the identical CDR3. The chain uses TRBV15 and TRBJ1-3; D is possibly TRBD1 (5 bases). V was trimmed by 1 base and J by 4 bases, leaving 11 bases between them. Germline CDR1 and CDR2: LNHNV and YYDKDF (reference sequence). The CDR3 covers 15 residues. CDR3 sequence reads: CATSRGPGAGNTIYF. Written as DNA, the CDR3 is TGTGCCACCAGCAGAGGACCCGGGGCAGGAAACACCATATATTTT. The full variable domain, rest sourced from reference TRBV15 and TRBJ1-3, is DAMVIQNPRYQVTQFGKPVTLSCSQTLNHNVMYWYQQKSSQAPKLLFHYYDKDFNNEADTPDNFQSRRPNTSFCFLDIRSPGLGDTAMYLCATSRGPGAGNTIYFGEGSWLTVV.

This chain links TRBV7-9 with TRBJ1-2, with D perhaps matching TRBD1 (5 bases). V was shortened by 2 bases and J by 8 bases, with 18 bases between the two germline ends. Germline CDR1 reads SEHNR; CDR2 reads FQNEAQ (reference sequence). The CDR3 covers 15 residues. The CDR3 region has the DNA TGTGCCAGCAGCTTAAGAGGCTCCCAGGGCTCCGGCTACACCTTC. This encodes CASSLRGSQGSGYTF.